The next 10 T cell receptor beta chains were all read from a single sample in a study of blood T cell repertoires in COVID-19. Clones were read by immunoSEQ multiplex PCR, and TCRdb kept only the in-frame ones, dropping some. The repertoire holds about 120,000 clones, 90% seen once, with 3.5% to 4% in the top ten. Sequencing was done on a sample of peripheral blood. Receptor source: a woman between 55 and 75 years old with COVID-19, enrolled during active disease.

V usage is TRBV18 and J usage is TRBJ1-2; D unclear. CDR3 length: 15 residues. Trimming pared 2 bases from V and 2 bases from J, leaving 12 bases between. Looked up from germline, CDR1 is KGHSH and CDR2 is LQKENI. CDR3 region: CASSPGQATNYGYTF. CDR3 DNA sequence: TGTGCCAGCTCACCAGGGCAGGCGACAAACTATGGCTACACCTTC.

The V and J genes are TRBV19 and TRBJ2-5; TRBD2 might be the D (5 bases). The CDR3 covers 15 residues. Germline CDR1 reads LNHDA; CDR2 reads SQIVND (reference sequence). V was shortened by 3 bases and J by 3 bases, with 14 bases between the two germline ends. CDR3 protein: CASSISPGLKETQYF. CDR3 sequence (DNA): TGTGCCAGTAGTATTTCTCCGGGGTTAAAAGAGACCCAGTACTTC.

The J gene is TRBJ1-3, the V gene TRBV3-1 (or the pseudogene TRBV3-2); 8 bases line up with TRBD1. Trimming took 3 bases from V and 8 from J; bases not matched to a gene: 0. This CDR3 comprises 12 residues. The germline V gene has CDR1 LGHDT and CDR2 YNNKEL (reference sequence). CDR3 in amino acids: CASSQTGDTIYF. As DNA, the CDR3 is TGTGCCAGCAGCCAGACAGGGGACACCATATATTTT.

This clone occurred a few times. DNA for the CDR3: TGCGCCAGCAGCCAAGATCGTGGGACAGGCTCCTACAATGAGCAGTTCTTC. Protein sequence: CASSQDRGTGSYNEQFF. This chain links TRBV4-1 with TRBJ2-1, with TRBD1 matching over 8 bases. The V and J ends lost 0 bases and 0 bases, in that order; junction bases with no gene match: 4. The CDR3 contains 17 residues. Germline CDR1 reads MGHRA; CDR2 reads YSYEKL.

This chain uses TRBV11-2 with TRBJ2-1, with TRBD1 as a possible D gene (6 bases). This CDR3 region has 17 residues. The V and J ends lost 5 bases and 3 bases respectively, with 20 bases between them. Germline V gene sequence: CDR1 SGHAT, CDR2 FQNNGV. This CDR3 is CASSPRPTGFLYNEQFF. For the CDR3, the DNA is TGTGCCAGCAGCCCCCGCCCGACAGGCTTCCTCTACAATGAGCAGTTCTTC.

This rearrangement joins TRBV6-5 to TRBJ2-6, with TRBD1 matching 8 bases. The germline CDR1 and CDR2 sequences are MNHEY and SVGAGI. The ends lost 2 bases at V and 4 bases at J; junction bases unmatched: 1. This CDR3 is 15 amino acids long. The CDR3 is CASSYRQGGANVLTF. The CDR3 DNA reads TGTGCCAGCAGTTACCGACAGGGGGGGGCCAACGTCCTGACTTTC.

The chain has TRBV2 and TRBJ2-2; TRBD1 matches 7 bases. The V segment lost 4 bases and the J segment 0 bases; nucleotides outside the gene matches: 11. The CDR3 is made up of 18 amino acids. The germline V gene has CDR1 SNHLY and CDR2 FYNNEI. CDR3 sequence reads: CASSGVPGQWTNTGELFF. DNA of the CDR3: TGTGCCAGCAGTGGGGTCCCGGGACAGTGGACGAACACCGGGGAGCTGTTTTTT.

The chain is built from TRBV12-5 and TRBJ1-2; TRBD1 agrees at 8 bases. V was clipped by 4 bases and J by 3 bases; unmatched bases: 4. CDR1 LGHNT and CDR2 FRNRAP come from the germline V gene. The CDR3 is 14 amino acids. The CDR3 bases are TGTGCTAGTGGTTCCGGACAGGGCCACTATGGCTACACCTTC. It translates to CASGSGQGHYGYTF.

The chain recombines TRBV7-9 with TRBJ1-1, with 12 bases identical to TRBD1. V lost 5 bases to trimming and J lost 4 bases; unmatched junction nucleotides: 8. Germline CDR1 reads SEHNR; CDR2 reads FQNEAQ (reference sequence). The CDR3 contains 16 residues. CDR3 nucleotides: TGTGCCAGCAGCCCCTACCGGGACAGGGGGCTCACTGAAGCTTTCTTT. Amino acid sequence: CASSPYRDRGLTEAFF.

The rearrangement links TRBV27 to TRBJ1-1; 8 nucleotides line up with TRBD1. Unmatched junction bases numbered 8, after V lost 6 bases and J lost 8 bases. Germline V gene data show CDR1 as MNHEY and CDR2 as SMNVEV (reference sequence). CDR3 length: 13 residues. The CDR3 bases are TGTGCCAGCAGACCCCCGGGACAGGACGAAGCTTTCTTT. Translation: CASRPPGQDEAFF.